Listed below are T cell receptor beta chains from one sample, sequenced in a study of blood T cell repertoires in COVID-19. Some clones are missing from TCRdb's copy, which holds only in-frame ones; the method was immunoSEQ multiplex PCR. The data contain approximately 390,000 clones, around 87% of them seen just once; the ten biggest clones take up 2.3%. The material sequenced was peripheral blood. These TCRs come from a woman aged 60-70 years with COVID-19, enrolled during active disease. CDR3s include the opening cysteine and the closing phenylalanine or tryptophan. The D gene is left open where the match is weak. Not all rows give a size; the values are once, few, many and, for expanded clones, a class.

J: TRBJ1-1; V: TRBV6-1; size: NA; D: TRBD1; DNA: TGTGCCAGCAGTTTCCGACAGGGTAGAGGGACTGAAGCTTTCTTT; CDR3: CASSFRQGRGTEAFF
J: TRBJ1-6; V: TRBV11-1; size: NA; D: TRBD1; DNA: TGTGCCAGCAGCAAAACAGGGGGCTCCTATAATTCACCCCTCCACTTT; CDR3: CASSKTGGSYNSPLHF
J: TRBJ2-6; V: TRBV14; size: NA; D: NA; DNA: TGTGCCAGCAGCCAATCGAGGACAGCAAGTTCTGGGGCCAACGTCCTGACTTTC; CDR3: CASSQSRTASSGANVLTF
J: TRBJ2-1; V: TRBV27; size: NA; D: TRBD2; DNA: TGTGCCAGCAGCAGGACTAGCGGTAGCTCCTACAATGAGCAGTTCTTC; CDR3: CASSRTSGSSYNEQFF
J: TRBJ2-7; V: TRBV28; size: NA; D: TRBD1; DNA: TGTGCCAGCAAAGACCCGGGACAGGGCTTATCCTACGAGCAGTACTTC; CDR3: CASKDPGQGLSYEQYF
J: TRBJ1-5; V: TRBV6-2/TRBV6-3; size: once; D: TRBD1; DNA: TGTGCCAGCAGTTACTCGAAACAGGGGGGCAATCAGCCCCAGCATTTT; CDR3: CASSYSKQGGNQPQHF
J: TRBJ1-2; V: TRBV5-6; size: NA; D: NA; DNA: TGTGCCAGCAGCCCTCTTGTGGGGGCATCCCCCTATGGCTACACCTTC; CDR3: CASSPLVGASPYGYTF
J: TRBJ1-2; V: TRBV30; size: NA; D: NA; DNA: TGTGCCTGGAGTGTGGGACAAACCTATGGCTACACCTTC; CDR3: CAWSVGQTYGYTF
J: TRBJ2-3; V: TRBV5-1; size: once; D: TRBD1; DNA: TGCGCCAGCAGCTTGGGGACAGGAACAGATACGCAGTATTTT; CDR3: CASSLGTGTDTQYF
J: TRBJ1-4; V: TRBV18; size: once; D: TRBD1; DNA: TGTGCCAGCTCGGGTATGACAGGGACTAATGAAAAACTGTTTTTT; CDR3: CASSGMTGTNEKLFF
J: TRBJ2-7; V: TRBV27; size: once; D: NA; DNA: TGTGCCAGCCGAACAGGGTTTAGCTCCTACGAGCAGTACTTC; CDR3: CASRTGFSSYEQYF
J: TRBJ2-2; V: TRBV21-1; size: once; D: NA; DNA: TGTGCCAGCAGAAGCGGGTGGAACACCGGGGAGCTGTTTTTT; CDR3: CASRSGWNTGELFF
J: TRBJ2-7; V: TRBV7-3; size: NA; D: TRBD2; DNA: TGTGCCAGCAGCAAAGAATGGGGGGGCGAGCAGTACTTC; CDR3: CASSKEWGGEQYF
J: TRBJ2-1; V: TRBV5-4; size: NA; D: NA; DNA: TGTGCCAGCAGCTTGGTTGGGGGCGTTTACAATGAGCAGTTCTTC; CDR3: CASSLVGGVYNEQFF
J: TRBJ2-5; V: TRBV5-1; size: few; D: NA; DNA: TGCGCCAGCAGCTTCTCGGTCCCGCAAGAGACCCAGTACTTC; CDR3: CASSFSVPQETQYF
J: TRBJ2-7; V: TRBV2; size: NA; D: TRBD1; DNA: TGTGCCAGCAGGAAAGGGGGCCCCGGGGACCACGAGCAGTACTTC; CDR3: CASRKGGPGDHEQYF
J: TRBJ2-1; V: TRBV19; size: once; D: TRBD2; DNA: TGTGCCAGTAGTATATTTGCGGGGGTCTCCTACAATGAGCAGTTCTTC; CDR3: CASSIFAGVSYNEQFF